This TCR beta chain was profiled in a study of CXCR3-negative and CXCR3-positive naive CD8 T cells. The study, taken as a whole, reports: Much lower diversity was found in memory CD8+ cells, while both naive subsets had comparably high diversity. Both naive subsets, CXCR3-negative and CXCR3-positive, displayed similar TRBV-TRBJ usage, unlike memory cells.

UMI labels and 5' RACE were used to prepare the TRB cDNA libraries. TCRdb re-called the 5' RACE reads, yielding one record per CDR3 amino acid sequence without DNA. The sample table sets out roughly 100,000 distinct CDR3 sequences. Per germline, CDR1 SQVTM and CDR2 ANQGSEA. This CDR3 contains 14 residues. With regard to this clonotype: Its antigen remains unidentified.

A CD45RO-CCR7+CD27+CD95- profile was what naive CD8+ T cells displayed. Sequenced input: naive CXCR3- CD8+ T cells from blood. Subset in this sample: CD45RO-CCR7+CD27+CD95- naive CD8+ T cells lacking CXCR3 (TNR3-). The TCR was taken from a human donor in good health. Some clones in this sample may be carry-over from other donors' samples. This chain links TRBV29-1 with TRBJ2-1. The CDR3 is CSVESPSSYNEQFF.